This T cell receptor (beta chain) emerged from a study of shared clonotypes between healthy human individuals. The protocol was immunoSEQ multiplex PCR, while the TCRdb copy is restricted to in-frame clones and leaves out a portion. The sample consists of roughly 2.1 million clones, 85% to 95% of them appearing once. To note about this clone: The antigen remains unidentified.

Overall study findings and caveats: Since donors were few, the genetic and exposure-history diversity represented was limited.

Naive CD8 cells, CD45RO-negative and positively selected for CCR7, excluded terminally differentiated effector memory CD45RA+ cells. Germline V gene lookup returns CDR1 SGDLS and CDR2 YYNGEE. Trimming left V 0 bases short and J 8 bases short, with 12 bases between. The CDR3 runs to 14 residues. The rearrangement links TRBV9 to TRBJ2-1; possibly TRBD2 for D (6 bases). This receptor was identified in a man younger than 35 in good health. Some clones in this sample may be carry-over from other donors' samples. The sequenced material came from naive CD8+ T cells from PBMCs. DNA of the CDR3: TGTGCCAGCAGCGTAGCTGGAGGGGTCTATGAGCAGTTCTTC. Protein: CASSVAGGVYEQFF. Full variable domain (rest looked up from reference TRBV9 and TRBJ2-1): DSGVTQTPKHLITATGQRVTLRCSPRSGDLSVYWYQQSLDQGLQFLIQYYNGEERAKGNILERFSAQQFPDLHSELNLSSLELGDSALYFCASSVAGGVYEQFFGPGTRLTVL.